This T cell receptor beta chain was obtained from a study of blood T cells in healthy people across ages. Overall study context: Capture via template switching afforded approximately one barcoded beta molecule per two T cells.

This CDR3 is built from 19 residues. J was trimmed by 0 bases and V by 5 bases; bases with no gene match: 11. CDR1 and CDR2 from the germline V gene are SGHTA and FQGNSA. Findings and caveats of the study: Since the PBMCs were unsorted, naive and antigen-experienced cells could not be conclusively compared.

As to this clonotype: The antigen is not known.

Using a J-beta primer mix together with a sample-barcoded 5' primer, a second PCR was run for about 7 to 12 cycles. TCRdb processed the 5' RACE reads anew with MiXCR; each CDR3 protein has one entry. The sample contains 1.5 million to 2 million distinct CDR3 sequences, about 50% of which appear only once. Specimen: blood. The rearrangement uses TRBV7-2 and TRBJ2-1; 12 bases line up with TRBD2. The source is a middle-aged woman in good health. CDR3 DNA sequence: TGTGCCAGCAGCCACAGACTAGCGGGGGCAATAAGCTCCTACAATGAGCAGTTCTTC. It yields the protein CASSHRLAGAISSYNEQFF.